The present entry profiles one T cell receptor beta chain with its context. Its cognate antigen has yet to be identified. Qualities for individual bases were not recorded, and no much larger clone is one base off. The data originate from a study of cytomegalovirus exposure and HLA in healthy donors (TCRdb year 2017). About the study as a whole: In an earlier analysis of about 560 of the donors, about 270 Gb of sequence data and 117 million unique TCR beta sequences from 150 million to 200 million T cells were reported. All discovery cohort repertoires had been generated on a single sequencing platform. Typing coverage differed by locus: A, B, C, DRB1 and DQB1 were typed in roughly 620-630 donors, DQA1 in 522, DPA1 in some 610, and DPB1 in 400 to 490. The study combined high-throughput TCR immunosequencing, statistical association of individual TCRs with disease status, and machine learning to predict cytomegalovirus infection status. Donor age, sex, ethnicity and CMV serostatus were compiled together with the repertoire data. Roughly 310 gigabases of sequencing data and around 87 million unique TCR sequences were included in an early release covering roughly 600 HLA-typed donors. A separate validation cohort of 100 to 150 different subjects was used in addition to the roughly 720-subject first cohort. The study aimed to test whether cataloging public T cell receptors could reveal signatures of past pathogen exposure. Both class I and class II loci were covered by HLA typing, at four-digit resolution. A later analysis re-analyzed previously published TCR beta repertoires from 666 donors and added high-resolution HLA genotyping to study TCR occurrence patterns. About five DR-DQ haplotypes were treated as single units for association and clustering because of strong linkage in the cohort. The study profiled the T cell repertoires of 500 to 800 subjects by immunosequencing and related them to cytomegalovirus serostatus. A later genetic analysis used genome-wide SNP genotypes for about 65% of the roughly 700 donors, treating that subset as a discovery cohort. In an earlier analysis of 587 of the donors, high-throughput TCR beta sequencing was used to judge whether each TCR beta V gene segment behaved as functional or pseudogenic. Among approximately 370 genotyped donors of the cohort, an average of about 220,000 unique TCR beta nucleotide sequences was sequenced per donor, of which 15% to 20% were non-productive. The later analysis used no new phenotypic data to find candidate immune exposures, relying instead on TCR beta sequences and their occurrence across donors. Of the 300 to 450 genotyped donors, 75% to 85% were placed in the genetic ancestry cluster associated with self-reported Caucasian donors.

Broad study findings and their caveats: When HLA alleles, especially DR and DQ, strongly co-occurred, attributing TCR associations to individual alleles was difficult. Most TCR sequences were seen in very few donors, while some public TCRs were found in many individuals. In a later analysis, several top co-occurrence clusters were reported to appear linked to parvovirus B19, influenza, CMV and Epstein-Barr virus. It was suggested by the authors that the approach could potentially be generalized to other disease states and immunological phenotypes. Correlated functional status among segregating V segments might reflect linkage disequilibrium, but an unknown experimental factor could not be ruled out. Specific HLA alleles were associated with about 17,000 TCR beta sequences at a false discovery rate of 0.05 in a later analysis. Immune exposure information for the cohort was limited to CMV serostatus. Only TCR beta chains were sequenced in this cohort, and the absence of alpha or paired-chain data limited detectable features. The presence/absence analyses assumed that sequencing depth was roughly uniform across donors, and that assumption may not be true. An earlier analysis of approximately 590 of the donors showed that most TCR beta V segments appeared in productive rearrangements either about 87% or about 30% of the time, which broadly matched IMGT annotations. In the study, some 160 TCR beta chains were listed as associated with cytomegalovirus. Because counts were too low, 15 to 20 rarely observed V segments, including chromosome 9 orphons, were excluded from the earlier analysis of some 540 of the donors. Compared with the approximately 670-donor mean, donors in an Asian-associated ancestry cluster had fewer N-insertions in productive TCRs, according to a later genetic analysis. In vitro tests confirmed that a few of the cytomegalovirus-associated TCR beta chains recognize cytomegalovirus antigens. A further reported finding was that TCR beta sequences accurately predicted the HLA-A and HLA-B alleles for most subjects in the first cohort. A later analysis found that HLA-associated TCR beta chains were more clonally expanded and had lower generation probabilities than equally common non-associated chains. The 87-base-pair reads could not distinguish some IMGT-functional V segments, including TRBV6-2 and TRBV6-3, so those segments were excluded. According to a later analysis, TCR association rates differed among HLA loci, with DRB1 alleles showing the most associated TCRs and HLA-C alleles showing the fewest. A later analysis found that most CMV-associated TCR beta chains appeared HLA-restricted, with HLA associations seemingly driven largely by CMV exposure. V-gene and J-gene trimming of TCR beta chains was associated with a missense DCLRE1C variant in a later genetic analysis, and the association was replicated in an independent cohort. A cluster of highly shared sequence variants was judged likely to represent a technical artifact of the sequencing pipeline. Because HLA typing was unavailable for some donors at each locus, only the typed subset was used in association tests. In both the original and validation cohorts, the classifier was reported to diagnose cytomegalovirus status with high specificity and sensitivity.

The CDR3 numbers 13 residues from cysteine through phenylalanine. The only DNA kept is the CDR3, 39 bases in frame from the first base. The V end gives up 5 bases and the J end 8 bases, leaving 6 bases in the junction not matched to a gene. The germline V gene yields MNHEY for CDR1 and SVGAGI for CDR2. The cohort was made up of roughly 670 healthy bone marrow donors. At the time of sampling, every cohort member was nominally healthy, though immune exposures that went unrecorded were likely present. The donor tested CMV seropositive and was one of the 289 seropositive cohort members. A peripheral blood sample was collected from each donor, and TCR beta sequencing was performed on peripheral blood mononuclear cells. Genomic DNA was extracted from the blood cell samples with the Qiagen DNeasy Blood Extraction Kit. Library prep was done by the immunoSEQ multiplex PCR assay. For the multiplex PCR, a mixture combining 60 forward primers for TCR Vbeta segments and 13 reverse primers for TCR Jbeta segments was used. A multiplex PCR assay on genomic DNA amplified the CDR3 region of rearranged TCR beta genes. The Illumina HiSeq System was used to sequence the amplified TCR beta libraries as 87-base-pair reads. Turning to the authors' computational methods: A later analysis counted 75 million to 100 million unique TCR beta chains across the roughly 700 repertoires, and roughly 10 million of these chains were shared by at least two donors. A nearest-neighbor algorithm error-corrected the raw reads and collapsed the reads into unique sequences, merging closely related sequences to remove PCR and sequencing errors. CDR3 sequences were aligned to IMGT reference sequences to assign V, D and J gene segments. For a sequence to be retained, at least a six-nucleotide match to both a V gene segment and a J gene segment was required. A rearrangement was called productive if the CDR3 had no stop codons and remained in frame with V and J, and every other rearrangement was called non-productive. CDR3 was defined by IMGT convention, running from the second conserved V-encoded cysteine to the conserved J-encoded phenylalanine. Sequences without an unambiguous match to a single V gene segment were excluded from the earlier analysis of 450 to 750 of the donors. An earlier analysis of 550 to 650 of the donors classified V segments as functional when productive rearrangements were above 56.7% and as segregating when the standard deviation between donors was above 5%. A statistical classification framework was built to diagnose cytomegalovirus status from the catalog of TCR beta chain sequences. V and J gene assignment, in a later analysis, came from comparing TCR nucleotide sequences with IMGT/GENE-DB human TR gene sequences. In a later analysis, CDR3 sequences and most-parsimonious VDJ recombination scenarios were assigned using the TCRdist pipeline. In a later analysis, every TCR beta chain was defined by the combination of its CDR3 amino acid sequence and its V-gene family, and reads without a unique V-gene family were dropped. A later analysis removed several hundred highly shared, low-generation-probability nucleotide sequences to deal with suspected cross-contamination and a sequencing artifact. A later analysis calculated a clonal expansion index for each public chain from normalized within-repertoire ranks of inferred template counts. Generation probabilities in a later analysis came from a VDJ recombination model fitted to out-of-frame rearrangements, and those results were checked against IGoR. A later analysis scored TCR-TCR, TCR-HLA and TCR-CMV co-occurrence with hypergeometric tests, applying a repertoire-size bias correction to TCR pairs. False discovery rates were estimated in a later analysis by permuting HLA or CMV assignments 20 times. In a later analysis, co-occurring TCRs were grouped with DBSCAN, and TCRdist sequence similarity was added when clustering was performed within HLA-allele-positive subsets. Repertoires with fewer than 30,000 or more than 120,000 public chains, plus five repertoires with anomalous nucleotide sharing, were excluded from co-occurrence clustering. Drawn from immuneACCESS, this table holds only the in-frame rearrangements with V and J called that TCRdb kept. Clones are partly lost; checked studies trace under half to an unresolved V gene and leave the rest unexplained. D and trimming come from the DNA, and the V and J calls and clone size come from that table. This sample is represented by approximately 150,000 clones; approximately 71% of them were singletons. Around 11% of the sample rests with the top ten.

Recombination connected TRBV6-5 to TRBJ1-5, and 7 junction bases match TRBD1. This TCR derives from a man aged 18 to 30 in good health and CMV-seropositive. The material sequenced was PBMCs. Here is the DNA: TGTGCCAGCAGTGGGACAGTCGAAGAGCCCCAGCATTTT. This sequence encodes CASSGTVEEPQHF.